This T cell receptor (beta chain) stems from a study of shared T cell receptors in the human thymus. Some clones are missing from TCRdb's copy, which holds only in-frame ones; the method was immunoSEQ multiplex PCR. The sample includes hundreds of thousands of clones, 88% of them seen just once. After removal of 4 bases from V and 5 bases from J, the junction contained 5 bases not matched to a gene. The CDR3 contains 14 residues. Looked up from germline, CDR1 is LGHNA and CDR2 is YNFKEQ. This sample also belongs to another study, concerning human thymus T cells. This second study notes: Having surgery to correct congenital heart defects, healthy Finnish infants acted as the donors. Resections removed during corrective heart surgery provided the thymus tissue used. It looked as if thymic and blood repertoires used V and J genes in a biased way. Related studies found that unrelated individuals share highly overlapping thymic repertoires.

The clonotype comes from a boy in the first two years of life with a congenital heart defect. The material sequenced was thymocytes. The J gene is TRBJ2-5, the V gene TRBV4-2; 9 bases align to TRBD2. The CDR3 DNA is TGTGCCAGCAGCCGAGCGGGAGGCGGGGAGACCCAGTACTTC. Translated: CASSRAGGGETQYF.